This is a list of T cell receptor beta chains from one sample in a study of T-cell memory formation after mild COVID-19. In TCRdb, the 5' RACE reads were re-called with MiXCR into one record per CDR3 protein. The sample includes fewer than 95,000 distinct CDR3 sequences, about 16% seen only once; the top ten take approximately 39%. The sequencing sample was made of PBMCs or a T cell subset sorted from them (not recorded which). Receptors were obtained from a man aged 18 to 29 who had mild COVID-19 (a few samples of this study predate the infection). Cell type and time point are not known. The CDR3 runs from the conserved cysteine through the conserved F or W. D genes are given only for firm matches. Where a row states a size, it is once, few, many or the class of an expanded clone; other rows omit it.

J gene	D gene	V gene	clone size	CDR3 protein	CDR3 DNA
TRBJ1-2	TRBD1	TRBV19	.	CASSPRTGSNYGYTF	TGTGCCAGTAGTCCACGGACAGGGTCTAACTATGGCTACACCTTC
TRBJ1-1	.	TRBV6-5	.	CASSMGLRTEAFF	TGTGCCAGCAGTATGGGACTTAGGACTGAAGCTTTCTTT
TRBJ1-2	.	TRBV20-1	many	CSAKGSGYGYTF	TGCAGTGCTAAGGGATCCGGGTATGGCTACACCTTC
TRBJ2-1	.	TRBV6-5	.	CASSYGRLVTNRNEQFF	TGTGCCAGCAGTTACGGGAGACTAGTCACCAACCGCAATGAGCAGTTCTTC
TRBJ2-7	.	TRBV20-1	many	CSARHDSLLEQYF	TGCAGTGCTAGACACGACTCATTGCTCGAGCAGTACTTC
TRBJ2-3	TRBD1	TRBV5-1	few	CASSLLTGGQDTQYF	TGCGCCAGCAGTCTGCTCACAGGGGGCCAGGATACGCAGTATTTT
TRBJ1-2	.	TRBV15	.	CATSREFVVDGNYGYTF	TGTGCCACCAGCAGGGAGTTTGTGGTAGACGGAAACTATGGCTACACCTTC
TRBJ2-7	TRBD1	TRBV20-1	few	CSAAGTGGVAGSGEQYF	TGCAGTGCTGCCGGGACAGGGGGAGTAGCGGGGTCTGGCGAGCAGTACTTC
TRBJ2-7	.	TRBV15	many	CATSRELLQVGQYF	TGTGCCACCAGCAGAGAACTCCTGCAGGTCGGGCAGTACTTC
TRBJ1-1	TRBD1	TRBV28	once	CASRPYRGNTEAFF	TGTGCCAGCAGGCCATACAGGGGAAACACTGAAGCTTTCTTT
TRBJ1-2	.	TRBV11-2	.	CASSSPLGGVQYGYTF	TGTGCCAGCAGCTCCCCCCTCGGGGGGGTACAGTATGGCTACACCTTC
TRBJ2-7	.	TRBV12-3/TRBV12-4	few	CASRNRDERGYEQYF	TGTGCCAGCAGAAACCGGGACGAACGTGGCTACGAGCAGTACTTC
TRBJ2-6	.	TRBV28	few	CATSGGPSGANVLTF	TGTGCCACCAGCGGCGGGCCCTCTGGGGCCAACGTCCTGACTTTC
TRBJ2-3	.	TRBV12-3/TRBV12-4	.	CASRYTVDTQYF	TGTGCCAGCAGGTACACCGTAGATACGCAGTATTTT
TRBJ1-5	TRBD1	TRBV4-3	many	CASSQTHRGLNNQPQHF	TGCGCCAGCAGCCAAACACACAGGGGGCTAAACAATCAGCCCCAGCATTTT
TRBJ1-1	.	TRBV4-2	.	CASSQEQAGAFF	TGTGCCAGCAGCCAAGAACAAGCAGGGGCTTTCTTT
TRBJ2-1	.	TRBV9	.	CASSLDREDDEQFF	TGTGCCAGCAGCCTCGACAGGGAGGATGACGAGCAGTTCTTC
TRBJ2-5	TRBD2	TRBV6-1	many	CASSELAGGPETQYF	TGTGCCAGCAGTGAATTAGCGGGGGGGCCAGAGACCCAGTACTTC
TRBJ1-2	.	TRBV27	.	CASSPGGGSAYGYTF	TGTGCCAGCAGTCCCGGGGGGGGGAGCGCCTATGGCTACACCTTC
TRBJ2-5	.	TRBV4-2	.	CASSQGEILGETQYF	TGTGCCAGCAGCCAAGGCGAGATATTGGGGGAGACCCAGTACTTC
TRBJ2-2	.	TRBV19	few	CASTEGTGISGELFF	TGTGCCAGTACCGAGGGGACTGGGATTTCCGGGGAGCTGTTTTTT
TRBJ2-7	TRBD2	TRBV6-2/TRBV6-3	.	CASSYSVNGGAYEQYF	TGTGCCAGCAGTTACTCGGTGAACGGGGGGGCGTACGAGCAGTACTTC
TRBJ1-2	.	TRBV28	.	CASSFPIYGYTF	TGTGCCAGCAGTTTTCCGATCTATGGCTACACCTTC
TRBJ1-1	.	TRBV25-1	few	CASSEAGWAFF	TGTGCCAGCAGTGAGGCAGGGTGGGCTTTCTTT
TRBJ1-4	TRBD1	TRBV4-1	.	CASRQLQGSNEKLFF	TGCGCCAGCAGGCAATTACAGGGGAGTAATGAAAAACTGTTTTTT
TRBJ2-7	.	TRBV7-2	few	CASSLVIGQHKYEQYF	TGTGCCAGCAGCTTAGTTATCGGACAGCATAAGTACGAGCAGTACTTC
TRBJ1-5	.	TRBV6-5	.	CASSAGRLGQPQHF	TGTGCCAGCAGTGCGGGGCGATTAGGGCAGCCCCAGCATTTT
TRBJ2-3	.	TRBV9	few	CASSVGASSTDTQYF	TGTGCCAGCAGCGTAGGAGCGTCTAGCACAGATACGCAGTATTTT
TRBJ2-5	TRBD2	TRBV6-5	.	CASSYGAGVQETQYF	TGTGCCAGCAGTTACGGGGCGGGGGTCCAAGAGACCCAGTACTTC
TRBJ2-4	.	TRBV4-1	.	CASSRDGNIQYF	TGCGCCAGCAGCCGGGACGGAAACATTCAGTACTTC
TRBJ2-7	TRBD1	TRBV9	few	CASSRRTGQFDEQYF	TGTGCCAGCAGCCGAAGGACAGGGCAATTTGACGAGCAGTACTTC
TRBJ1-5	TRBD1	TRBV4-3	few	CASSQDRVSNQPQHF	TGCGCCAGCAGCCAGGACAGGGTAAGCAATCAGCCCCAGCATTTT
TRBJ2-1	.	TRBV7-2	many	CASSLVDNEQFF	TGTGCCAGCAGCTTAGTCGACAATGAGCAGTTCTTC
TRBJ1-4	TRBD1	TRBV4-3	many	CASSPDPGQGGEKLFF	TGCGCCAGCAGCCCAGATCCGGGACAGGGCGGCGAAAAACTGTTTTTT
TRBJ2-4	.	TRBV6-2/TRBV6-3	.	CASRLSASPTKNIQYF	TGTGCCAGCAGGTTATCAGCTTCACCAACCAAAAACATTCAGTACTTC
TRBJ1-1	.	TRBV20-1	many	CSARPPGQHTEAFF	TGCAGTGCTAGGCCCCCAGGACAACACACTGAAGCTTTCTTT
TRBJ1-5	.	TRBV28	many	CASSLIRDQPQHF	TGTGCCAGCAGTTTGATTAGGGATCAGCCCCAGCATTTT
TRBJ2-2	TRBD1	TRBV6-4	.	CASRDRDTGELFF	TGTGCCAGCCGGGACAGGGACACCGGGGAGCTGTTTTTT
TRBJ1-2	.	TRBV12-3/TRBV12-4	many	CASSFEGIGNTF	TGTGCCAGCAGTTTCGAGGGAATAGGCAACACCTTC
TRBJ1-6	.	TRBV4-1	.	CASSPTRGTSPLHF	TGCGCCAGCAGCCCTACTCGGGGGACCTCACCCCTCCACTTT
TRBJ1-5	.	TRBV4-1	many	CASSQGAGMGQPQHF	TGCGCCAGCAGCCAAGGAGCAGGGATGGGGCAGCCCCAGCATTTT
TRBJ1-5	TRBD1	TRBV20-1	few	CSARELGQVIYSNQPQHF	TGCAGTGCTAGAGAACTGGGACAGGTGATTTATAGCAATCAGCCCCAGCATTTT
TRBJ2-3	.	TRBV27	.	CASTPVGTDTQYF	TGTGCCAGCACTCCCGTTGGCACAGATACGCAGTATTTT
TRBJ1-3	TRBD1	TRBV12-3/TRBV12-4	.	CASRLTGPDTIYF	TGTGCCAGCAGGTTGACAGGGCCGGACACCATATATTTT
TRBJ2-7	TRBD1	TRBV27	.	CASSFAGQGYEQYF	TGTGCCAGCAGTTTCGCGGGACAGGGCTACGAGCAGTACTTC
TRBJ1-1	.	TRBV25-1	.	CASSDVPGGDTEAFF	TGTGCCAGCAGTGATGTTCCTGGAGGGGACACTGAAGCTTTCTTT
TRBJ2-1	.	TRBV3-1	few	CASSQDRGPFQQFF	TGTGCCAGCAGCCAAGATCGAGGACCATTCCAGCAGTTCTTC
TRBJ2-1	TRBD1	TRBV7-9	.	CASSLGTGTYNEQFF	TGTGCCAGCAGCCTAGGGACAGGCACCTACAATGAGCAGTTCTTC
TRBJ2-1	TRBD2	TRBV9	.	CAGIAGRHNEQFF	TGTGCCGGGATAGCGGGCCGCCACAATGAGCAGTTCTTC
TRBJ2-1	.	TRBV9	.	CASSAEWGPNNEQFF	TGTGCCAGCAGCGCGGAATGGGGACCAAACAATGAGCAGTTCTTC
TRBJ1-3	TRBD1	TRBV7-8	.	CASRLGQLSSGNTIYF	TGTGCCAGCAGGTTGGGACAGTTGAGCTCTGGAAACACCATATATTTT
TRBJ1-1	.	TRBV20-1	.	CSAGRTEFTEAFF	TGCAGTGCTGGGCGAACTGAGTTCACTGAAGCTTTCTTT
TRBJ1-1	TRBD1	TRBV3-1	few	CASSPRQGGWNTEAFF	TGTGCCAGCAGCCCCCGACAGGGGGGTTGGAACACTGAAGCTTTCTTT
TRBJ2-5	.	TRBV5-1	few	CASSLGGLRFQETQYF	TGCGCCAGCAGCTTGGGCGGCCTCCGGTTCCAAGAGACCCAGTACTTC